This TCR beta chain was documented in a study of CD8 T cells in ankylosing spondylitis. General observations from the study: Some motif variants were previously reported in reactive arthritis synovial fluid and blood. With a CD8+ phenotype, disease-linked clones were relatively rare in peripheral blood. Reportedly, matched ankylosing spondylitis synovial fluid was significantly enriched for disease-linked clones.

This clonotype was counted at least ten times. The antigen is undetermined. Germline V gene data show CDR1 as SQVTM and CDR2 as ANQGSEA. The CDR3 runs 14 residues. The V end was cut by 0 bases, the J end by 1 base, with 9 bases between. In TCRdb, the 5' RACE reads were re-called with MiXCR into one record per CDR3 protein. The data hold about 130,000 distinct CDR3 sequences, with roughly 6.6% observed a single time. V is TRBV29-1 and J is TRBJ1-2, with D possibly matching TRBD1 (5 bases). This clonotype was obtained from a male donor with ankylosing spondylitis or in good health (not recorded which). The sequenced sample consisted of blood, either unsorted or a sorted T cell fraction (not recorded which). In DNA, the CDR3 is TGCAGCGTTGAAGATGGGACCTTTAACTATGGCTACACCTTC. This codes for CSVEDGTFNYGYTF.